This paragraph covers one TCR beta chain sequence. This record belongs to a study of blood T cell repertoires in COVID-19. The overall study: Researchers got acute and convalescent COVID-19 samples from the United States, Italy and Spain. PBMCs, B-cell-depleted T cells, or T cells provided the cDNA or gDNA that made up the material.

Source study methods: Using reference gene primer amplification, nucleated cell counts were estimated. Profiled with immunoSEQ multiplex PCR; TCRdb holds only in-frame clones, not every one. V and J calls and clone size are given by that table; D and trimming were obtained from the DNA. The sample contains 380,000 or so clones, about four fifths of which appear only once. The source of this sequence is a human donor with acute or convalescent COVID-19. The donor label of this sample is uncertain. Sequenced: peripheral blood.

The CDR3 region has the DNA TGTGCCAGCAGGATCAGACTACACACCGGGGAGCTGTTTTTT. Amino acid sequence: CASRIRLHTGELFF. This chain joins TRBV7-2 and TRBJ2-2, with D perhaps matching TRBD2 (5 bases). The V end was cut by 6 bases, the J end by 3 bases, with 11 bases between. The germline V gene encodes CDR1 SGHTA and CDR2 FQGNSA. CDR3 length: 14 amino acids.